Listed below are T cell receptor beta chains from one sample, sequenced in a study of blood T cells in healthy people across ages. TCRdb passed the 5' RACE reads through MiXCR, listing each CDR3 protein once. The data hold over a million distinct CDR3 sequences, with 59% observed a single time. Sequencing used blood. The receptors shown here come from a young man in good health. Each CDR3 is given without its conserved first and last residue. The order of the fields is CDR3 protein, V gene, J gene.

AISVSGPPYNEQF	TRBV10-3	TRBJ2-1
ASTSGDTQY	TRBV6-2/TRBV6-3	TRBJ2-3
ASSPRQSAPYEQY	TRBV5-1	NA
ATQDSGAYNEQF	TRBV24-1	TRBJ2-1
SVALAGGTDTQY	TRBV29-1	TRBJ2-3
ASSQVRGQGNYEQY	TRBV4-1	TRBJ2-7
ASSRRLFVSDTQY	TRBV27	TRBJ2-3
ASSLGGTDAYGYT	TRBV12-3/TRBV12-4	TRBJ1-2
ASSLWGGVGQETQY	TRBV28	TRBJ2-5
ASSASGGGEQF	TRBV9	TRBJ2-1
ARTSGRVFRETQY	TRBV27	TRBJ2-5
ASSKLFGAVGNIQY	TRBV6-6	TRBJ2-4
ASSDAGTGNSPLH	TRBV6-1	TRBJ1-6
SASISDRGETQY	TRBV20-1	TRBJ2-5
ATSRDRGLQETQY	TRBV15	TRBJ2-5
ASSKKGNTEAF	TRBV6-6	TRBJ1-1
ASSFTEQTGTQY	TRBV7-2	TRBJ2-3
ASSRPVTGADTQY	TRBV3-1	TRBJ2-3